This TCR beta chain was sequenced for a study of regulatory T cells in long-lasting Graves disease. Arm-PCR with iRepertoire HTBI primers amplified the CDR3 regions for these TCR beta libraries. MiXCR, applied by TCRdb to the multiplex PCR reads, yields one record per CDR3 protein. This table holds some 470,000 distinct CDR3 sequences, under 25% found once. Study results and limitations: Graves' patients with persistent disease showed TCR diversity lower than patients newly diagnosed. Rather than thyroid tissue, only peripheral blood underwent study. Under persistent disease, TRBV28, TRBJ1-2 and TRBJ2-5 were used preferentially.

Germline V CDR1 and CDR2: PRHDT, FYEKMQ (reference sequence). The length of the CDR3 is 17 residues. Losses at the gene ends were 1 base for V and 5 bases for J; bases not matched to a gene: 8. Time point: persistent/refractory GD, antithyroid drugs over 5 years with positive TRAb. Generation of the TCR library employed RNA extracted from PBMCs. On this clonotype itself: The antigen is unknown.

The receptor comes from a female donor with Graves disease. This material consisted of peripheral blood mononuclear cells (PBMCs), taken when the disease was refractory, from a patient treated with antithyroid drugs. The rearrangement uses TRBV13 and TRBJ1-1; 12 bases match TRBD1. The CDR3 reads CASSLVGQGAWRTEAFF. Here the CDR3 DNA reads TGTGCCAGCAGCTTAGTGGGACAGGGGGCCTGGAGGACTGAAGCTTTCTTT.